A single T cell receptor (beta chain) is shown here with its context. At one end the junction does not follow the germline gene, possibly because of a read error. Measured with immunoSEQ multiplex PCR; TCRdb has only the in-frame clones, and not every one. The table has about 27,000 clones, approximately 84% seen once; the top ten hold about two fifths. These data are taken from a study of blood T cell repertoires in COVID-19. The sample consisted of peripheral blood. This TCR was sampled from an elderly woman with acute or convalescent COVID-19.

The CDR3 sequence: CASSLEGQGGSEQYF. Here the CDR3 DNA reads TGTGCTAGCAGCTTAGAGGGACAGGGGGGTAGCGAGCAGTACTTC. The chain is built from TRBV7-7 and TRBJ2-7; 11 bases map to TRBD1. Per germline, CDR1 SSHAT and CDR2 FNYEAQ (reference sequence). The length of the CDR3 is 15 residues.